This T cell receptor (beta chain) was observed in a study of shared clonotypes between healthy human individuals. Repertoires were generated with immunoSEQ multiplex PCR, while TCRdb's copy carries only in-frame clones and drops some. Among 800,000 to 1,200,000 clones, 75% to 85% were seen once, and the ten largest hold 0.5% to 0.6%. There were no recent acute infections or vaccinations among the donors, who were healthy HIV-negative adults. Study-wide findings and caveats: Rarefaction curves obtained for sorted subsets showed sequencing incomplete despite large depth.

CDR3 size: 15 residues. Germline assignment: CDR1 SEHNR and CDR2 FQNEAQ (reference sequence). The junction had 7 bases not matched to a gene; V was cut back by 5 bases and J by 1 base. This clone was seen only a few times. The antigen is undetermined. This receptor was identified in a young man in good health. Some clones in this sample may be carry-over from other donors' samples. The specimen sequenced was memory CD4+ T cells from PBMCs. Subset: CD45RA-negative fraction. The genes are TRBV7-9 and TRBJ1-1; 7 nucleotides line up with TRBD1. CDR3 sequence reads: CASSPGGTENTEAFF. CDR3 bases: TGTGCCAGCAGCCCTGGTGGGACAGAGAACACTGAAGCTTTCTTT.